The 5 T cell receptor beta chains below come from one sample, sequenced in a study of regulatory T cells in long-lasting Graves disease. For TCR beta, libraries came from iRepertoire HTBI primers and Arm-PCR of CDR3 regions. Via MiXCR, TCRdb re-called the multiplex PCR reads, giving one row per CDR3 protein. The sample includes 350,000 to 500,000 distinct CDR3 sequences, roughly 15% of them seen just once. Time point meaning: newly diagnosed GD, antithyroid drugs for less than 3 months. From PBMCs, RNA was extracted and then used to make the TCR library. These same records also appear under a second study, on T cells in Graves' hyperthyroidism and ophthalmopathy.

The source material was peripheral blood mononuclear cells (PBMCs), sampled at new diagnosis, from a patient treated with antithyroid drugs. The receptors shown here come from a young woman with Graves disease.

J is TRBJ2-1 and V is TRBV20-1; TRBD2 matches at 12 bases. Trimming at V came to 0 bases and at J to 2 bases, leaving 8 bases not matched to a gene. The CDR3 length is 18 residues. Germline lookup yields CDR1 DFQATT and CDR2 SNEGSKA (reference sequence). For the CDR3, the DNA is TGCAGTGCTAGAGATCCCAGGACTAGCGGGGATACCTACAATGAGCAGTTCTTC. Translating it yields CSARDPRTSGDTYNEQFF.

This clonotype has just a few counts. The chain has TRBV20-1 and TRBJ1-3; D ambiguous. CDR3 size: 15 residues. Germline assignment: CDR1 DFQATT and CDR2 SNEGSKA (reference sequence). V was trimmed by 1 base and J by 0 bases, leaving 10 bases between them. CDR3 sequence reads: CSARGPFLSGNTIYF. The CDR3 DNA is TGCAGTGCTAGAGGCCCGTTCCTCTCTGGAAACACCATATATTTT.

As to this clonotype: The CDR3 does not close with the conserved phenylalanine or tryptophan, likely indicating a read error. This sequence joins TRBV5-1 and TRBJ2-5, with TRBD2 as a possible D gene (6 bases). This CDR3 has 13 residues. Per the germline V gene, CDR1 is SGHRS and CDR2 is YFSETQ. Trimming pared 4 bases from V and 2 bases from J, leaving 9 bases between. The CDR3 coding sequence is TGCGCCAGCAGCCTAGGGACTCAAGAGACCCAGTACCTC. The encoded protein is CASSLGTQETQYL.

This clonotype was counted a few times. A far larger clone is one base from this, pointing to a likely read error. CDR3 amino acids: CASSLSQPGGTTYEQFF. The CDR3 DNA sequence: TGTGCCAGCAGTTTATCGCAACCGGGCGGGACGACCTACGAGCAGTTCTTC. This chain connects TRBV28 to TRBJ2-3, with D possibly being TRBD2 (6 bases). The DNA end is more similar to TRBJ2-1, so the J call may be wrong. The CDR3 extends over 17 amino acids. Germline CDR1 reads MDHEN; CDR2 reads SYDVKM.

This clonotype was detected ten times or more. This sequence joins TRBV20-1 and TRBJ2-7; D may be TRBD2 (6 bases). The CDR3 has 15 residues. Trimming removed 6 bases from V and 0 bases from J, with 18 bases in between. Germline CDR1 is DFQATT and CDR2 is SNEGSKA (reference sequence). CDR3 region: CSAPQSLAFSYEQYF. The CDR3 nucleotides read TGCAGTGCCCCGCAGAGTCTAGCGTTCTCCTACGAGCAGTACTTC.